This T cell receptor beta chain was captured by sequencing in a study of tumor and adjacent non-tumor tissue in lung cancer. General study findings and limits: TCR diversity was significantly greater in tumor than normal lung tissue.

A modified ARM-PCR protocol with three rounds of nested PCR amplified TCRbeta. Each CDR3 protein gets one entry after TCRdb re-called the multiplex PCR reads with MiXCR. The sample includes about 86,000 distinct CDR3 sequences, 65% to 80% of them seen just once. The template was RNA from unsorted bulk tissue. This non-tumor lung sample came from over 3 cm beyond the tumor edge. A word on this clonotype: The antigen is undetermined.

The germline V and J ends were trimmed by 2 bases and 3 bases, with 18 bases remaining between them. This CDR3 contains 16 residues. Germline-derived CDR1 and CDR2 are SQVTM and ANQGSEA. The TCR was taken from a woman between 50 and 59 years old with non-small cell lung cancer. The chain employs TRBV29-1 and TRBJ2-3; D is uncertain. Material for sequencing was distant non-tumor lung tissue. CDR3 sequence reads: CSVENRLVDNTDTQYF. The DNA for the CDR3 is TGCAGCGTTGAAAATAGGCTAGTGGATAATACAGATACGCAGTATTTT.